This TCR beta chain was documented in a study of cytomegalovirus exposure and HLA in healthy donors. Study-level information: Prior work identified around 110 million unique TCR beta sequences in around 170 million T cells.

The primer mix had 60 Vbeta and 13 Jbeta primers. The assay was immunoSEQ multiplex PCR, and TCRdb's table has in-frame clones only and misses some. This table has around 76,000 clones, about 73% appearing once. The V end was cut by 7 bases, the J end by 2 bases, with 13 bases between. Germline lookup yields CDR1 SNHLY and CDR2 FYNNEI. The length of the CDR3 is 14 residues. Sequences were obtained from PBMCs. The chain carries TRBV2 and TRBJ2-3; D remains ambiguous. The sequence was collected from a woman aged 50 to 60 in good health and CMV-seropositive. The CDR3 is CASTEARFTDTQYF. The CDR3 DNA reads TGTGCCAGCACCGAAGCGCGGTTCACAGATACGCAGTATTTT.